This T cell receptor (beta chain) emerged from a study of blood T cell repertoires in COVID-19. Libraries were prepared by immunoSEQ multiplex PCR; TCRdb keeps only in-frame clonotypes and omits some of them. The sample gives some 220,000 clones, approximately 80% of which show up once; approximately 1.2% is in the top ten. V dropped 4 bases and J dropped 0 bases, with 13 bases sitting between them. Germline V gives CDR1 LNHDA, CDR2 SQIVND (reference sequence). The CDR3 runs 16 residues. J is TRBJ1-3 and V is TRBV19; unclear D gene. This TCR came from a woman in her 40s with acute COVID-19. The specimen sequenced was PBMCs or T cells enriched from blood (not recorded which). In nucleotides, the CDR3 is TGTGCCAGTAGTAACATTGACGGGAGCTCTGGAAACACCATATATTTT. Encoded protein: CASSNIDGSSGNTIYF.